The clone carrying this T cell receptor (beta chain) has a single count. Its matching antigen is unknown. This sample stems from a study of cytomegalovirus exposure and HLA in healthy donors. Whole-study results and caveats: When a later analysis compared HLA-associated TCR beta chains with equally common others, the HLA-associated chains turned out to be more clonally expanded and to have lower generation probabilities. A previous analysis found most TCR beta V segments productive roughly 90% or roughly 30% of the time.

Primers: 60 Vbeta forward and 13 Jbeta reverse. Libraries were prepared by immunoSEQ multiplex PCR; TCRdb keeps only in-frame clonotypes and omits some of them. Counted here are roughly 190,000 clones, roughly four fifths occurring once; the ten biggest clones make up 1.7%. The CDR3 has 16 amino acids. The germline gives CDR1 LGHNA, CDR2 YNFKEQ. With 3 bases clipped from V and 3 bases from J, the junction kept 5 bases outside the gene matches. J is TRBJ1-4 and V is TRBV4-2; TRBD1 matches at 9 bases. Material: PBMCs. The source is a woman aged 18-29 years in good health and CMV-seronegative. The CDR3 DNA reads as TGTGCCAGCAGCCACCCGGGACAGGGTCCTAATGAAAAACTGTTTTTT. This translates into CASSHPGQGPNEKLFF.